This paragraph covers one T cell receptor beta chain sequence. Germline V lookup: CDR1 LNHDA, CDR2 SQIVND (reference sequence). The trim removed 5 bases at V and 3 bases at J, leaving 4 bases unmatched. The CDR3 totals 14 residues. The data were obtained in a study of blood T cell repertoires in COVID-19. Repertoires were generated with immunoSEQ multiplex PCR, while TCRdb's copy carries only in-frame clones and drops some. The data contain around 620,000 clones, around 90% of them singletons. The TCR sequence derives from a woman aged 18-29 years with acute or convalescent COVID-19. Sequenced sample: peripheral blood. This sequence joins TRBV19 and TRBJ1-5; 7 bases are a match to TRBD1. The CDR3 protein is CASSWGTVNQPQHF. CDR3 in DNA: TGTGCCAGTAGTTGGGGGACAGTCAATCAGCCCCAGCATTTT.